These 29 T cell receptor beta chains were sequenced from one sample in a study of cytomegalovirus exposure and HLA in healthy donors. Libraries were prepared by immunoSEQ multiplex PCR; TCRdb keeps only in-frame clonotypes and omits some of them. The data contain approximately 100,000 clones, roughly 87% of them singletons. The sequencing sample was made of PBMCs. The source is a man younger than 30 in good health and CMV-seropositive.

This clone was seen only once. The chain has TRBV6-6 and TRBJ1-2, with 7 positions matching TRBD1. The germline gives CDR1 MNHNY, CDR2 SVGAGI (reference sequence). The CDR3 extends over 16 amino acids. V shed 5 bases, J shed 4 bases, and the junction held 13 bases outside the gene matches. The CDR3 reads CASSPSLDRALYGYTF. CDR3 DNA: TGTGCCAGCAGTCCATCCCTCGACAGGGCTCTCTATGGCTACACCTTC.

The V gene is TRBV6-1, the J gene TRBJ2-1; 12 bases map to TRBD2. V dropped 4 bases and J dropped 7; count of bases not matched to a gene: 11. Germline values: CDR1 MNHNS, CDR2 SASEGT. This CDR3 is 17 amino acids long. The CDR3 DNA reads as TGTGCCAGCAGTGTACAAGGACTAGCGGGGAGCATAAATGAGCAGTTCTTC. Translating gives CASSVQGLAGSINEQFF.

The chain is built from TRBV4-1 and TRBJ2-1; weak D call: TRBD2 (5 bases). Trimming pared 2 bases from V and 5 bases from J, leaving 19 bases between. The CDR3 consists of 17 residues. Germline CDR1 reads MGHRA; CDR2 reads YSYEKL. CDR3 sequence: CASSQTPTTVLNNEQFF. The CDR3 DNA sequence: TGCGCCAGCAGCCAAACTCCGACTACCGTACTTAACAATGAGCAGTTCTTC.

The CDR3: CASSQDRGHTIYF. CDR3 coding DNA: TGTGCCAGCAGCCAGGACAGGGGACACACCATATATTTT. This chain connects TRBV7-6 to TRBJ1-3, with 9 bases fitting TRBD1. Trimming cost V 5 bases and J 8 bases; bases outside gene matches: 4. Germline CDR1 and CDR2: SGHVS and FNYEAQ. This CDR3 contains 13 residues. Based on the CDR3 plus reference TRBV7-6 and TRBJ1-3, the full variable domain is GAGVSQSPRYKVTKRGQDVALRCDPISGHVSLYWYRQALGQGPEFLTYFNYEAQQDKSGLPNDRFSAERPEGSISTLTIQRTEQRDSAMYRCASSQDRGHTIYFGEGSWLTVV.

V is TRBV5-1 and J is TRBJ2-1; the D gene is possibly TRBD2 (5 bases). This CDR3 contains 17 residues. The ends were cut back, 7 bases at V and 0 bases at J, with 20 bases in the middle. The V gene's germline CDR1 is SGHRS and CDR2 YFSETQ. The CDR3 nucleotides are TGCGCCAGCCGAAGTTCCGGGCGGGCGGTCTCCTACAATGAGCAGTTCTTC. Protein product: CASRSSGRAVSYNEQFF.

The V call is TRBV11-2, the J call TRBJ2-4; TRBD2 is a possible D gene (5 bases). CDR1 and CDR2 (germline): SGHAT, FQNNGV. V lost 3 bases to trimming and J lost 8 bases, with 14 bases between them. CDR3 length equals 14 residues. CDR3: CASSFPPTRDIQYF. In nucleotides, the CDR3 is TGTGCCAGCAGCTTCCCCCCTACTAGGGACATTCAGTACTTC. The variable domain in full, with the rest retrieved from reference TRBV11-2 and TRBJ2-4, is EAGVAQSPRYKIIEKRQSVAFWCNPISGHATLYWYQQILGQGPKLLIQFQNNGVVDDSQLPKDRFSAERLKGVDSTLKIQPAKLEDSAVYLCASSFPPTRDIQYFGAGTRLSVL.

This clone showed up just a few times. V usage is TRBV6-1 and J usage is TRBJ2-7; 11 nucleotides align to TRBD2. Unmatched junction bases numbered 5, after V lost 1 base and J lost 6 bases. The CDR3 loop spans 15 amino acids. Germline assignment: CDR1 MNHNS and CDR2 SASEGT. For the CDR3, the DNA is TGTGCCAGCAGTGAAGTGGGGCTAGCGGGGGGCGAGCAGTACTTC. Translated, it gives CASSEVGLAGGEQYF.

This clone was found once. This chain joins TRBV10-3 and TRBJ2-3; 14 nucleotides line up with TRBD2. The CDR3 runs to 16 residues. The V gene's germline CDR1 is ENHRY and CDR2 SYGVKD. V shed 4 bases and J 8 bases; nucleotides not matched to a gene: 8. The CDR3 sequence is CAISGGTSGSDGTQYF. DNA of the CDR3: TGTGCCATCAGTGGCGGGACTAGCGGGAGTGACGGTACGCAGTATTTT.

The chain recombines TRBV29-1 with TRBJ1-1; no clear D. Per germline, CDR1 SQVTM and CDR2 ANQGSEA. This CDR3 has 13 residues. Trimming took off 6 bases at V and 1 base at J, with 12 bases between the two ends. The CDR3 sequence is CSVAEGGNTEAFF. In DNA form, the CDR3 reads TGCAGCGTCGCAGAGGGAGGGAACACTGAAGCTTTCTTT.

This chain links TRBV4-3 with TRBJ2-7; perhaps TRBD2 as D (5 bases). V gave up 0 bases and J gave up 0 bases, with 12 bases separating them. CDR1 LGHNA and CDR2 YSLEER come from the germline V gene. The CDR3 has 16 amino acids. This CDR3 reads CASSQESGSSSYEQYF. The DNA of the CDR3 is TGCGCCAGCAGCCAAGAGTCGGGAAGCAGCTCCTACGAGCAGTACTTC.

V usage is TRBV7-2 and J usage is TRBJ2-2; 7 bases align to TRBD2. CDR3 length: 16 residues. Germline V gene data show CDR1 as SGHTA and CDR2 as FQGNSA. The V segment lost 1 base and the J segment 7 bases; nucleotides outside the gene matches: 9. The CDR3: CASSLGSSGVNGELFF. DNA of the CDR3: TGTGCCAGCAGCTTAGGGAGCAGCGGGGTTAACGGGGAGCTGTTTTTT. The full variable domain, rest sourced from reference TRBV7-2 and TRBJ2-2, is GAGVSQSPSNKVTEKGKDVELRCDPISGHTALYWYRQSLGQGLEFLIYFQGNSAPDKSGLPSDRFSAERTGGSVSTLTIQRTQQEDSAVYLCASSLGSSGVNGELFFGEGSRLTVL.

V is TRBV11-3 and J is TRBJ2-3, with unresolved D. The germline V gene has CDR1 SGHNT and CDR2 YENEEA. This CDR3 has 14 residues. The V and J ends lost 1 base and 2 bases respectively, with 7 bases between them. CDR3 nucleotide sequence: TGTGCCAGCAGCTTAGGACAAATCACAGATACGCAGTATTTT. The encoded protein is CASSLGQITDTQYF.

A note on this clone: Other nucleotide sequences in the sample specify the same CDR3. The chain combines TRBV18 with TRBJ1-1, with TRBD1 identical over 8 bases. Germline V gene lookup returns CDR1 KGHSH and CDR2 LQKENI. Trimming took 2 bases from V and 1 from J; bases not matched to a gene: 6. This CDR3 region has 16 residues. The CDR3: CASSPNTGGANTEAFF. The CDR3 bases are TGTGCCAGCTCACCAAATACAGGGGGGGCGAACACTGAAGCTTTCTTT.

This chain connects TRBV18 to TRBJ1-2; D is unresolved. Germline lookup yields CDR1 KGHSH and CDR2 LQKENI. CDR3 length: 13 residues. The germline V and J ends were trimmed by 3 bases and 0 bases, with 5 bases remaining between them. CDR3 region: CASSPAANYGYTF. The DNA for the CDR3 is TGTGCCAGCTCACCGGCCGCTAACTATGGCTACACCTTC.

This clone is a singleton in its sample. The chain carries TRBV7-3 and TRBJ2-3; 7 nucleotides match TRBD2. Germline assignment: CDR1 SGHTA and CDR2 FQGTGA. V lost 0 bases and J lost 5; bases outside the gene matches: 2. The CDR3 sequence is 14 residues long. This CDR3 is CASSLTGGRDTQYF. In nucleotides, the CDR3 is TGTGCCAGCAGCTTAACGGGGGGGAGAGATACGCAGTATTTT.

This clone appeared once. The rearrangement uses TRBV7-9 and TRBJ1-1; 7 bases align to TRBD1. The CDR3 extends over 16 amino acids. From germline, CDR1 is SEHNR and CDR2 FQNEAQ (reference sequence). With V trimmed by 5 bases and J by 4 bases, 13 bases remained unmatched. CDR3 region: CASSPGQPRGVTEAFF. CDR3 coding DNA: TGTGCCAGCAGCCCGGGACAGCCTAGGGGGGTCACTGAAGCTTTCTTT.

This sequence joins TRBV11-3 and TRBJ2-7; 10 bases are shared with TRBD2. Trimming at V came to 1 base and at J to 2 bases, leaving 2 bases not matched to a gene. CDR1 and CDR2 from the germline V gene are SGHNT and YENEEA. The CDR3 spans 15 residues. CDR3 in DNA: TGTGCCAGCAGCTTAGGGGGACTAGCGCCCTACGAGCAGTACTTC. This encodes CASSLGGLAPYEQYF.

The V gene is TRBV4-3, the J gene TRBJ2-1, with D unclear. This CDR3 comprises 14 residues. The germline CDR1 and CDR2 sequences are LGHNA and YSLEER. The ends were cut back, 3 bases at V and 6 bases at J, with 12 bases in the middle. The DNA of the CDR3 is TGCGCCAGCAGCCATCTAACCCGCTCCAATGAGCAGTTCTTC. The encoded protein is CASSHLTRSNEQFF.

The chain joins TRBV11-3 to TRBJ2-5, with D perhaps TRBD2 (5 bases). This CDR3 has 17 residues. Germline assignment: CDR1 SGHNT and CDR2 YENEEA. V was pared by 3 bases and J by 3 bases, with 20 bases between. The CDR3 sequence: CASSFGLWRVLKETQYF. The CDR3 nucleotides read TGTGCCAGCAGCTTCGGTCTCTGGCGGGTCTTAAAAGAGACCCAGTACTTC. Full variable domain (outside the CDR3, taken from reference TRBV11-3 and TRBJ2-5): EAGVVQSPRYKIIEKKQPVAFWCNPISGHNTLYWYLQNLGQGPELLIRYENEEAVDDSQLPKDRFSAERLKGVDSTLKIQPAELGDSAVYLCASSFGLWRVLKETQYFGPGTRLLVL.

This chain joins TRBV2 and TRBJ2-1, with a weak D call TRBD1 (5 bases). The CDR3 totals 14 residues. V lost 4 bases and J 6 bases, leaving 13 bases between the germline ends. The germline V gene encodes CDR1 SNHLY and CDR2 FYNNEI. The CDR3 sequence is CASSVIPGSNEQFF. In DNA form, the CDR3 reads TGTGCCAGCAGTGTCATTCCAGGGTCCAATGAGCAGTTCTTC.

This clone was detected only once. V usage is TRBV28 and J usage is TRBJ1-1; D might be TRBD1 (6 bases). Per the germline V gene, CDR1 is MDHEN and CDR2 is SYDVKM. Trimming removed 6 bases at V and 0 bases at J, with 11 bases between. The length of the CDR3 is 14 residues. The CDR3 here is CASRSGAMNTEAFF. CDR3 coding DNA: TGTGCCAGCAGGTCAGGGGCTATGAACACTGAAGCTTTCTTT.

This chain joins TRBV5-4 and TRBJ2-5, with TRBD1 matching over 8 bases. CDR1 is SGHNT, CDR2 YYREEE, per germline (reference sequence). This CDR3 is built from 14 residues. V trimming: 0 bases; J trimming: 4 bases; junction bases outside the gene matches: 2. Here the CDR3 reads CASSLAGTGETQYF. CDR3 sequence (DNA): TGTGCCAGCAGCTTGGCCGGGACAGGAGAGACCCAGTACTTC.

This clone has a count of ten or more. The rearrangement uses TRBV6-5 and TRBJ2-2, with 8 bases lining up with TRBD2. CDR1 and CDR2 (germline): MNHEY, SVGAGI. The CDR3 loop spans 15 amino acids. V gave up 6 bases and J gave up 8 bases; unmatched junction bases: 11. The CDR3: CASSRQAGAIGELFF. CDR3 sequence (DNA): TGTGCCAGCAGCCGTCAAGCGGGAGCTATAGGGGAGCTGTTTTTT.

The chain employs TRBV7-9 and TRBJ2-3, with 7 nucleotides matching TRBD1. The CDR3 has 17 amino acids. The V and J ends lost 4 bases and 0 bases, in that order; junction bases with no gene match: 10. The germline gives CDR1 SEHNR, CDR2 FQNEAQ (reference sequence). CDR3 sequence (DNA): TGTGCCAGCAGCTCAGGACAGGCGGCGTTTAGCACAGATACGCAGTATTTT. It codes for CASSSGQAAFSTDTQYF.

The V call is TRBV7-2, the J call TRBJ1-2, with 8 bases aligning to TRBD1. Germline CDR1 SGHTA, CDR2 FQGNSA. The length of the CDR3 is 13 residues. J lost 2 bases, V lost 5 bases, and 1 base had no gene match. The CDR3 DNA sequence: TGTGCCAGCAGCAGGACAGGGAACTATGGCTACACCTTC. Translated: CASSRTGNYGYTF.

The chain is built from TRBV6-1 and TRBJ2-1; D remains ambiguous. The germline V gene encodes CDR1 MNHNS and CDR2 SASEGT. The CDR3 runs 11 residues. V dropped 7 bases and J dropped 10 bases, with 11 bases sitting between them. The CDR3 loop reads CASNLSREQFF. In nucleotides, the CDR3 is TGTGCCAGCAATCTCTCCAGGGAGCAGTTCTTC.

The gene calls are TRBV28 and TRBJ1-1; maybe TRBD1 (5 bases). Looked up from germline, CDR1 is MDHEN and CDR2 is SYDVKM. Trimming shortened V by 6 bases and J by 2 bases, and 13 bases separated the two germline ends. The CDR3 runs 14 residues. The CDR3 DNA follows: TGTGCCAGCAGCCCTATCCAGGGTAACACTGAAGCTTTCTTT. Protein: CASSPIQGNTEAFF.

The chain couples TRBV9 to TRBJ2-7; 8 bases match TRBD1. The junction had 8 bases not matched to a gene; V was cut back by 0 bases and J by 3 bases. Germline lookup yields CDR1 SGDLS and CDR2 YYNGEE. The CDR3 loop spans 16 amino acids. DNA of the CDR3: TGTGCCAGCAGCGTAGATGGACGGACAGGGCGCTACGAGCAGTACTTC. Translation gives CASSVDGRTGRYEQYF.

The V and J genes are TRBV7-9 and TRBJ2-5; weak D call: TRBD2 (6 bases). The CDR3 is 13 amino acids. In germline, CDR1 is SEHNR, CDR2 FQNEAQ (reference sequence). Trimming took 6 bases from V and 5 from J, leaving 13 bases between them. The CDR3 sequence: CASRGEGRETQYF. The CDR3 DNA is TGTGCCAGCAGGGGGGAAGGGAGGGAGACCCAGTACTTC.